The T cell receptor (beta chain) under discussion was sequenced for a study of blood T cells in healthy people across ages. Trimming removed 0 bases from V and 1 base from J, with 9 bases in between. The V gene's germline CDR1 is DFQATT and CDR2 SNEGSKA (reference sequence). The CDR3 contains 14 residues. A second PCR of roughly 6 to 12 cycles used a sample-barcoded 5' primer and a J-beta primer mix. Researchers report that a template-switch adaptor with 12 random nucleotides tagged each cDNA molecule. MiXCR, run by TCRdb on the 5' RACE reads, gives a single entry per CDR3 protein. Of 720,000 or so distinct CDR3 sequences listed, 35% to 50% are singletons.

Specimen: blood. The origin of this receptor is an older man in good health. The rearrangement joins TRBV20-1 to TRBJ2-5; the D is unclear. CDR3 sequence (DNA): TGCAGTGCTAGAGATTTCCCGCGCCAAGAGACCCAGTACTTC. Encoded protein: CSARDFPRQETQYF.